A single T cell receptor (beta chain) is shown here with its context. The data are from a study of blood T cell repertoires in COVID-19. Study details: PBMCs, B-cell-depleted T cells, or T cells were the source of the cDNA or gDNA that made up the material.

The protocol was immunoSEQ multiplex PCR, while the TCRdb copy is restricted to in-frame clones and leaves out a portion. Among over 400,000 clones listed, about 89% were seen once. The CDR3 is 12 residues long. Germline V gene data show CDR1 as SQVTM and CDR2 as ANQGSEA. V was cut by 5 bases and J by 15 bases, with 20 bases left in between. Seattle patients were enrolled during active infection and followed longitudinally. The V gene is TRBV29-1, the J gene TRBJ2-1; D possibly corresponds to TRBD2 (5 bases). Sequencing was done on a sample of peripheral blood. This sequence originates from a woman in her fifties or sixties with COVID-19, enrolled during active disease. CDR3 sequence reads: CSVKRRPGTAFF. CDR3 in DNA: TGCAGCGTTAAAAGGAGGCCAGGAACGGCGTTCTTC.